This passage covers 11 T cell receptor beta chains from one sample sequenced in a study of blood T cell repertoires in COVID-19. Data came from immunoSEQ multiplex PCR; TCRdb stores just in-frame clones and leaves some out. The sample contains 150,000 to 200,000 clones, about 85% of which appear only once. Sequencing input: peripheral blood. These receptors came from a man in his sixties or seventies who had recovered from COVID-19.

This chain links TRBV6-4 with TRBJ2-2, with D possibly being TRBD1 (6 bases). Germline V CDR1 and CDR2: MRHNA, SNTAGT. This CDR3 is 15 amino acids long. V was pared by 6 bases and J by 5 bases, with 16 bases between. The CDR3 is CASSPQGSATGELFF. DNA for the CDR3: TGTGCCAGCAGCCCACAGGGAAGTGCGACCGGGGAGCTGTTTTTT.

The chain recombines TRBV5-1 with TRBJ2-5; D call uncertain. CDR1 and CDR2 from the germline V gene are SGHRS and YFSETQ. With 3 bases removed from V and 2 bases from J, the gap between germline ends came to 8 bases. This CDR3 contains 13 residues. The CDR3 DNA reads as TGCGCCAGCAGCTACGACACTCAAGAGACCCAGTACTTC. This sequence encodes CASSYDTQETQYF.

The chain uses TRBV5-1 and TRBJ1-6, with D perhaps TRBD1 (5 bases). CDR1 and CDR2 (germline): SGHRS, YFSETQ. This CDR3 region has 14 residues. The germline V and J ends were trimmed by 0 bases and 7 bases, with 8 bases remaining between them. The CDR3 DNA is TGCGCCAGCAGCTTGGAGGGGTCGAATTCACCCCTCCACTTT. The encoded protein is CASSLEGSNSPLHF. The full variable domain, rest sourced from reference TRBV5-1 and TRBJ1-6, is KAGVTQTPRYLIKTRGQQVTLSCSPISGHRSVSWYQQTPGQGLQFLFEYFSETQRNKGNFPGRFSGRQFSNSRSEMNVSTLELGDSALYLCASSLEGSNSPLHFGNGTRLTVT.

The gene calls are TRBV28 and TRBJ2-7; 7 positions match TRBD1. CDR1 and CDR2 from the germline V gene are MDHEN and SYDVKM. V was clipped by 5 bases and J by 2 bases; unmatched bases: 9. The CDR3 totals 15 residues. CDR3 loop: CASSPATGRAYEQYF. The CDR3 bases are TGTGCCAGCAGTCCCGCGACAGGGCGAGCCTACGAGCAGTACTTC.

The chain combines TRBV28 with TRBJ1-1, with 9 bases identical to TRBD1. The CDR3 spans 13 residues. Trimming cost V 4 bases and J 11 bases; bases outside gene matches: 8. Germline CDR1 reads MDHEN; CDR2 reads SYDVKM. The DNA for the CDR3 is TGTGCCAGCAGTTCGAAGGACAGGGGCGAGGCTTTCTTT. Translated, it gives CASSSKDRGEAFF. Supplemented by reference TRBV28 and TRBJ1-1, the full variable domain reads DVKVTQSSRYLVKRTGEKVFLECVQDMDHENMFWYRQDPGLGLRLIYFSYDVKMKEKGDIPEGYSVSREKKERFSLILESASTNQTSMYLCASSSKDRGEAFFGQGTRLTVV.

The V and J genes are TRBV3-1 (or the pseudogene TRBV3-2) and TRBJ2-1; TRBD2 matches at 8 bases. Trimming at V came to 2 bases and at J to 8 bases, leaving 20 bases not matched to a gene. CDR1 is LGHDT and CDR2 is YNNKEL in the germline V gene (reference sequence). CDR3 length equals 19 residues. The CDR3 loop reads CASSQPRGASVKTSDEQFF. DNA of the CDR3: TGTGCCAGCAGCCAACCACGGGGGGCTAGCGTTAAGACTAGCGATGAGCAGTTCTTC.

V usage is TRBV28 and J usage is TRBJ1-5; D remains unclear. V was cut by 5 bases and J by 4 bases, with 6 bases left in between. Germline V gene sequence: CDR1 MDHEN, CDR2 SYDVKM. The CDR3 runs 12 residues. The CDR3 DNA reads TGTGCCAGCAGTCCTCTGAATCAGCCCCAGCATTTT. This sequence encodes CASSPLNQPQHF.

This sequence joins TRBV2 and TRBJ1-1; D uncertain. CDR3 length: 12 residues. Germline V CDR1 and CDR2: SNHLY, FYNNEI. V was pared by 4 bases and J by 1 base, with 4 bases between. CDR3 DNA sequence: TGTGCCAGCAGTGCAGAGAACACTGAAGCTTTCTTT. This gives the protein CASSAENTEAFF.

The chain recombines TRBV30 with TRBJ1-2, with a weak D call TRBD1 (6 bases). The CDR3 runs to 13 residues. Germline CDR1 reads GTSNPN; CDR2 reads SVGIG (reference sequence). V dropped 4 bases and J dropped 4 bases, with 13 bases sitting between them. Here the CDR3 DNA reads TGTGCCTGGACCCAAACAGGGCCCTATGGCTACACCTTC. Amino acid sequence: CAWTQTGPYGYTF. The whole variable domain, remainder taken from reference TRBV30 and TRBJ1-2, is SQTIHQWPATLVQPVGSPLSLECTVEGTSNPNLYWYRQAAGRGLQLLFYSVGIGQISSEVPQNLSASRPQDRQFILSSKKLLLSDSGFYLCAWTQTGPYGYTFGSGTRLTVV.

V and J are TRBV21-1 and TRBJ2-5; the DNA was not used to check the table's D call, TRBD2. TRBV21-1 is shown as a pseudogene. This CDR3 comprises 16 residues. The CDR3 loop reads CASNRRRSPKKETQYF. The CDR3 bases are TGTGCCAGCAACCGTCGGAGGAGTCCAAAAAAAGAGACCCAGTACTTC.

The chain carries TRBV5-1 and TRBJ1-2; 9 nucleotides agree with TRBD1. Trimming took 2 bases from V and 6 from J; bases not matched to a gene: 8. The CDR3 is 15 residues long. Germline CDR1 and CDR2: SGHRS and YFSETQ. In DNA form, the CDR3 reads TGCGCCAGCAGCTTTCCGGGACAGGGTGAGGATGGCTACACCTTC. This sequence encodes CASSFPGQGEDGYTF.